This is a list of T cell receptor beta chains from one sample in a study of blood T cell repertoires in COVID-19. The table came from immunoSEQ multiplex PCR; TCRdb's copy has only in-frame clones and leaves some out. The sample contains about 160,000 clones, over 80% of which appear only once. The sample was peripheral blood. The receptor set was obtained from a woman aged 55-69 years who had recovered from COVID-19. CDR3s include the opening cysteine and the closing phenylalanine or tryptophan. Each record gives: J gene, clone size, D gene, V gene, CDR3 protein, CDR3 DNA. The D gene is left open where the match is weak. Not all rows give a size; the values are once, few, many and, for expanded clones, a class.

TRBJ1-4 | - | TRBD1 | TRBV7-9 | CASSLVGQAGEKLFF | TGTGCCAGCAGCCTGGTGGGACAGGCGGGTGAAAAACTGTTTTTT
TRBJ2-1 | - | TRBD1 | TRBV18 | CASSLTFRDSEQFF | TGTGCCAGCTCACTGACATTCCGGGACAGTGAGCAGTTCTTC
TRBJ2-2 | - | - | TRBV4-1 | CASSHLDTGELFF | TGCGCCAGCAGCCATCTTGACACCGGGGAGCTGTTTTTT
TRBJ1-4 | - | TRBD1 | TRBV6-5 | CASSRTGKEKLFF | TGTGCCAGCAGCAGGACAGGGAAAGAAAAACTGTTTTTT
TRBJ2-5 | - | - | TRBV10-3 | CAISASTRGSQETQYF | TGTGCCATCAGTGCGTCGACCAGGGGTTCCCAAGAGACCCAGTACTTC
TRBJ2-3 | - | - | TRBV24-1 | CATENTDTQYF | TGTGCCACCGAGAACACAGATACGCAGTATTTT
TRBJ2-7 | - | TRBD2 | TRBV4-2 | CASSPRTSGGAHEQYF | TGTGCCAGCAGCCCCCGGACTAGCGGGGGGGCCCACGAGCAGTACTTC
TRBJ1-6 | - | - | TRBV5-6 | CASSDGPGHPQYSPLHF | TGTGCCAGCAGCGATGGGCCGGGACACCCCCAATATTCACCCCTCCACTTT
TRBJ2-1 | - | TRBD2 | TRBV3-1/TRBV3-2 | CASSPDTSVWGSYNEQFF | TGTGCCAGCAGCCCGGATACTAGCGTGTGGGGCTCCTACAATGAGCAGTTCTTC
TRBJ2-1 | - | TRBD1 | TRBV3-1/TRBV3-2 | CASSRGTGGNEQFF | TGTGCCAGCAGCCGAGGGACAGGGGGCAATGAGCAGTTCTTC
TRBJ2-1 | - | TRBD1 | TRBV25-1 | CASTVGGTGEQFF | TGTGCCAGCACCGTGGGAGGGACAGGGGAGCAGTTCTTC
TRBJ2-5 | - | - | TRBV29-1 | CSVDGSGETQYF | TGCAGCGTTGATGGTTCCGGGGAGACCCAGTACTTC
TRBJ2-1 | - | - | TRBV11-3 | CASSFQGYNEQFF | TGTGCCAGCAGCTTTCAGGGTTACAATGAGCAGTTCTTC
TRBJ1-2 | - | - | TRBV5-4 | CASSLEPVPPNYGYTF | TGTGCCAGCAGCTTGGAACCAGTCCCCCCAAACTATGGCTACACCTTC
TRBJ2-1 | few | TRBD1 | TRBV5-6 | CASSLWARQGYNEQFF | TGTGCCAGCAGCTTGTGGGCCCGACAGGGTTACAATGAGCAGTTCTTC
TRBJ1-4 | - | TRBD1 | TRBV6-2/TRBV6-3 | CASSYKGAEEKLFF | TGTGCCAGCAGTTACAAGGGGGCGGAGGAAAAACTGTTTTTT
TRBJ2-7 | - | - | TRBV28 | CASSNEWQGFHEQYF | TGTGCCAGCAGTAACGAATGGCAGGGATTCCACGAGCAGTACTTC
TRBJ1-1 | - | - | TRBV5-4 | CASSYRGTEAFF | TGTGCCAGCAGTTATAGGGGGACTGAAGCTTTCTTT
TRBJ1-1 | - | TRBD1 | TRBV28 | CASQGGYTEAFF | TGTGCCAGCCAAGGGGGCTACACTGAAGCTTTCTTT
TRBJ1-1 | - | - | TRBV19 | CASSMVAEDTEAFF | TGTGCCAGTAGTATGGTGGCGGAAGACACTGAAGCTTTCTTT
TRBJ1-1 | - | - | TRBV21-1 | CASSWDRGDTEAFF | TGTGCCAGCAGTTGGGACAGGGGAGACACTGAAGCTTTCTTT
TRBJ2-2 | - | - | TRBV3-1/TRBV3-2 | CASSQGGQLKAGELFF | TGTGCCAGCAGCCAAGGAGGCCAGTTAAAGGCCGGGGAGCTGTTTTTT
TRBJ2-5 | - | TRBD2 | TRBV5-1 | CASSLMSGGVQETQYF | TGCGCCAGCAGCTTGATGAGCGGGGGGGTCCAAGAGACCCAGTACTTC
TRBJ1-4 | - | - | TRBV2 | CASSLQGGDEKLFF | TGTGCCAGCAGTCTACAGGGCGGCGATGAAAAACTGTTTTTT
TRBJ2-7 | - | TRBD2 | TRBV5-1 | CASSRTSYEQYF | TGCGCCAGCAGCCGGACTAGCTACGAGCAGTACTTC
TRBJ2-7 | - | TRBD2 | TRBV9 | CASSVDQGGSSYEQYF | TGTGCCAGCAGCGTAGATCAGGGCGGGAGCTCCTACGAGCAGTACTTC
TRBJ2-3 | - | - | TRBV10-2 | CATATGWDTQYF | TGCGCCACCGCCACCGGTTGGGATACGCAGTATTTT
TRBJ1-1 | - | - | TRBV11-2 | CASSFTGTNTEAFF | TGTGCCAGCAGCTTTACAGGGACCAACACTGAAGCTTTCTTT
TRBJ1-2 | - | - | TRBV13 | CASSLGSGGYTF | TGTGCCAGCAGCTTAGGAAGCGGCGGCTACACCTTC
TRBJ2-7 | - | - | TRBV5-1 | CASSLEGVAYFGEQYF | TGCGCCAGCAGCTTGGAGGGGGTCGCGTACTTTGGGGAGCAGTACTTC
TRBJ2-2 | - | TRBD1 | TRBV10-3 | CAIRGQMNTGELFF | TGTGCCATCAGGGGACAGATGAACACCGGGGAGCTGTTTTTT
TRBJ1-2 | - | - | TRBV6-5 | CASTKEGHLTYGYTF | TGTGCCAGCACCAAAGAGGGACACCTAACCTATGGCTACACCTTC
TRBJ2-7 | - | - | TRBV6-5 | CASRNRESEQYF | TGTGCCAGCAGGAACAGGGAGTCCGAGCAGTACTTC
TRBJ2-1 | - | - | TRBV18 | CASSPGHSSYNEQFF | TGTGCCAGCTCTCCAGGACACAGCTCCTACAATGAGCAGTTCTTC
TRBJ1-2 | - | TRBD1 | TRBV7-9 | CASSLELDRGHGYTF | TGTGCCAGCAGCTTAGAATTGGACAGGGGGCATGGCTACACCTTC
TRBJ1-2 | - | TRBD1 | TRBV5-8 | CASSSGQGGNYGYTF | TGTGCCAGCAGCTCCGGACAGGGAGGAAACTATGGCTACACCTTC
TRBJ2-7 | - | - | TRBV6-5 | CASTNNRIGQYF | TGTGCCAGCACAAATAACAGGATCGGGCAGTACTTC
TRBJ1-1 | - | - | TRBV19 | CASSFSPRDTEAFF | TGTGCCAGTAGTTTCTCTCCCCGGGACACTGAAGCTTTCTTT
TRBJ2-1 | - | TRBD2 | TRBV19 | CASSLGGGANEQFF | TGTGCCAGTAGTCTGGGCGGGGGGGCTAATGAGCAGTTCTTC
TRBJ1-2 | once | - | TRBV19 | CASMSWDIRNYGYTF | TGTGCCAGTATGTCCTGGGACATCCGTAACTATGGCTACACCTTC